This TCR beta chain derives from a study of T cells in localized non-small cell lung cancer. V dropped 2 bases and J dropped 0 bases, with 8 bases sitting between them. There are 15 residues in the CDR3. The V gene's germline CDR1 is SGDLS and CDR2 YYNGEE. This clone was recorded once. Its specificity is unknown. Study observations and caveats: Only one tumor region was sequenced, so heterogeneity remains possible. Longer overall survival was linked to higher blood T cell density. The highest T cell clonality was in uninvolved adjacent lung, above tumor.

The repertoire was sequenced with immunoSEQ multiplex PCR; TCRdb's copy has only in-frame clones and lacks some. The data hold about 78,000 clones, with about four fifths observed a single time. The TCR comes from a man between 35 and 75 years old with stage I lung adenocarcinoma. This specimen consisted of peripheral blood, obtained before any cancer treatment. The chain employs TRBV9 and TRBJ1-4; no reliable D call. The CDR3 here is CASSVGPATNEKLFF. The CDR3 bases are TGTGCCAGCAGCGTCGGGCCCGCAACTAATGAAAAACTGTTTTTT.